Following are 7 T cell receptor beta chains from one sample sequenced in a study of T cells in Graves' hyperthyroidism and ophthalmopathy. Amplification targeted TCR beta CDR3 regions from RNA transcripts. The HTBI primer set drove a first-round RT-PCR of the TCR CDR3. MiXCR was run by TCRdb on the multiplex PCR reads, yielding one entry per CDR3 protein. The sample yields approximately 410,000 distinct CDR3 sequences, roughly 13% seen once. Sequencing input: blood. The receptors come from a young woman with Graves' hyperthyroidism.

The V gene is TRBV20-1, the J gene TRBJ2-7; the D is unclear. The CDR3 extends over 13 amino acids. Trimming removed 0 bases at V and 0 bases at J, with 6 bases between. CDR1 is DFQATT, CDR2 SNEGSKA, per germline (reference sequence). The CDR3 DNA sequence: TGCAGTGCTAGAGATCCCCTCTCCTACGAGCAGTACTTC. Protein product: CSARDPLSYEQYF.

Notes on this clonotype: A read error may produce the germline difference seen at one junction end. The chain has TRBV12-3 or TRBV12-4 and TRBJ2-7; tentatively, D is TRBD1 (5 bases). There are 14 residues in the CDR3. CDR3 loop: CASSLGRHSYEQHF. In DNA, the CDR3 is TGTGCCAGCTCCCTGGGGCGGCACTCCTACGAGCAGCACTTC.

In its sample, this clonotype was seen many times. The chain joins TRBV30 to TRBJ2-7, with D possibly being TRBD2 (5 bases). The CDR3 sequence is 13 residues long. Trimming stripped 5 bases from V and 0 bases from J, with 11 bases between. Per germline, CDR1 GTSNPN and CDR2 SVGIG (reference sequence). The CDR3 protein is CAWGRRNSYEQYF. DNA for the CDR3: TGTGCCTGGGGTCGGAGGAACTCCTACGAGCAGTACTTC.

This chain joins TRBV6-2 or TRBV6-3 and TRBJ1-1; the D gene is possibly TRBD1 (5 bases). The CDR3 covers 13 residues. CDR1 is MNHEY, CDR2 SVGEGT, per germline. Trimming left V 10 bases short and J 0 bases short, with 12 bases between. CDR3 sequence reads: CAIRQTLNTEAFF. In DNA form, the CDR3 reads TGTGCCATCAGACAGACACTGAACACTGAAGCTTTCTTT.

The chain couples TRBV11-3 to TRBJ2-7; a weak D match, TRBD2 (6 bases). Trimming left V 1 base short and J 7 bases short, with 14 bases between. Germline loops: CDR1 SGHNT, CDR2 YENEEA. There are 14 residues in the CDR3. DNA for the CDR3: TGTGCCAGCAGCTTAGCGGGAGTCGCGGGTGAGCAGTACTTC. Protein sequence: CASSLAGVAGEQYF.

This clonotype was seen repeatedly, ten times or more. The CDR3 spells CSATQTSNQPQHF. In nucleotides, the CDR3 is TGCAGTGCTACGCAGACAAGCAATCAGCCCCAGCATTTT. The chain combines TRBV20-1 with TRBJ1-5; D gene uncertain. Germline CDR1 and CDR2: DFQATT and SNEGSKA (reference sequence). The CDR3 spans 13 residues. Trimming left V 4 bases short and J 1 base short, with 8 bases between.

The chain combines TRBV7-9 with TRBJ2-7; the match to TRBD2 covers 11 bases. This CDR3 is built from 15 residues. V was pared by 5 bases and J by 5 bases, with 8 bases of the junction left unmatched. Germline-derived CDR1 and CDR2 are SEHNR and FQNEAQ (reference sequence). This chain's CDR3 is CASSRSLAGVDEQYF. The CDR3 coding sequence is TGTGCCAGCAGCCGGTCACTAGCGGGAGTCGACGAGCAGTACTTC.